A selection of T cell receptor beta chains follows, all from one sample in a study of cytomegalovirus exposure and HLA in healthy donors. Profiling relied on immunoSEQ multiplex PCR, and the TCRdb table lists in-frame clones only, not all of them. Of some 67,000 clones in the sample, approximately 78% were seen once. The sample consisted of PBMCs. The receptor set was obtained from a woman in her 30s in good health and CMV-seronegative. Each CDR3 is given with its conserved first and last residue.

v_call cdr3_aa
TRBV19 CASVYSPGTGEGYTF
TRBV5-1 CASSLGGGATETQYF
TRBV19 CASSRQVSGANVLTF
TRBV27 CASSLSFIVGQGNQPQHF
TRBV30 CAWSLLSYEQYF
TRBV19 CASSTGQLKVPYEQYF
TRBV5-1 CASRGGSTEAFF
TRBV4-2 CASSQGEAGAPTLYF
TRBV5-8 CASSSFTGTSYEQYF
TRBV2 CASRPGLAGGPDEQFF
TRBV27 CASSLEPYSYEQYF
TRBV5-1 CASSLPRNTINNEQFF
TRBV7-6 CASSLEAGGATYNSPLHF
TRBV5-6 CASSRVTTDTQYF
TRBV6-1 CASTLDRSNEKLFF
TRBV6-6 CASSSGTGGSYEQYF
TRBV5-1 CASSLGVDTEAFF
TRBV18 CASSPSGGRYEQYF
TRBV11-2 CASSEQGAGTGELFF
TRBV5-5 CASSLVQGGPQETQYF
TRBV29-1 CSVESREIPAEQFF
TRBV7-8 CASSLAGWTGNTEAFF
TRBV4-3 CASSLYSGTLDEKLFF
TRBV4-3 CASSQGPTGASIEKLFF
TRBV4-3 CASSQDLGDTQYF
TRBV7-9 CASSLAPGQGGSPLHF
TRBV7-2 CASSLQNGPGGNYGYTF
TRBV19 CASSIQDRRYGYTF
TRBV6-1 CASSESGARTGELFF
TRBV6-5 CASSKLWTGTYEQYF
TRBV27 CASSYAGTGRAGYTF
TRBV7-9 CASSLQQMNTEAFF
TRBV2 CASSPGQGGPRGEAFF
TRBV28 CASSLDRGLNTQYF
TRBV9 CASSESGGPYNEQFF
TRBV27 CASSHTTGVSDTEAFF
TRBV7-8 CASSLAVDREAFF
TRBV4-3 CASSQDGQGAGGYTF
TRBV30 CAWGAIRNTEAFF
TRBV5-4 CASSRPGTGSNYGYTF
TRBV30 CAWRTLTGRLTEAFF
TRBV2 CASRRFRQGAGTGELFF
TRBV6-1 CASSVGGERDEQYF
TRBV6-6 CASREGADTQYF
TRBV4-1 CASSQLLSPDEQYF
TRBV7-9 CASSSSSPTRGRGEAFF
TRBV18 CASSPPRDTYTDTQYF
TRBV19 CASSTRGRETQYF
TRBV11-2 CASSILTGRAYYGYTF
TRBV28 CASSTYLYEQYF
TRBV2 CASSLIRGRITGELFF
TRBV7-2 CASSLAGTGTGELFF
TRBV4-1 CASSHRGFGGWANEKLFF
TRBV19 CASSVQGGNTEAFF
TRBV19 CASSIASHGSYEQYF